The rows below give T cell receptor beta chains drawn from one sample of a study of shared clonotypes between healthy human individuals. Repertoires were generated with immunoSEQ multiplex PCR, while TCRdb's copy carries only in-frame clones and drops some. The table has approximately 980,000 clones, 76% seen once. The sequenced sample was memory CD4+ T cells sorted from blood. The source of these receptors is a man younger than 35 in good health. The CDR3 runs from the conserved cysteine through the conserved F or W. A D gene is named only where the DNA matches it firmly. Size is stated for part of the rows, as once, few or many counts, or as a class when the clone is expanded.

J,D,V,length,size,CDR3,DNA
TRBJ1-1,.,TRBV6-1,15,.,CASSRGDAGGTEAFF,TGTGCCAGCAGTCGGGGGGACGCTGGGGGCACTGAAGCTTTCTTT
TRBJ2-5,.,TRBV27,13,.,CASSLGVQETQYF,TGTGCCAGCAGTTTAGGGGTCCAAGAGACCCAGTACTTC
TRBJ2-7,TRBD2,TRBV18,15,.,CASSPDSGRRNEQYF,TGTGCCAGCTCACCCGATAGCGGGAGGAGAAACGAGCAGTACTTC
TRBJ1-6,TRBD1,TRBV27,15,.,CASSLDRAVNSPLHF,TGTGCCAGCAGTTTAGACAGGGCGGTCAATTCACCCCTCCACTTT
TRBJ1-2,.,TRBV30,13,.,CAWSERFWDGYTF,TGTGCCTGGAGTGAACGGTTTTGGGATGGCTACACCTTC
TRBJ2-5,.,TRBV19,13,.,CASTGTLGSPQYF,TGTGCCAGTACGGGGACCCTCGGGAGCCCCCAGTACTTC
TRBJ1-3,.,TRBV6-5,15,.,CASSYTEGSGNTIYF,TGTGCCAGCAGTTACACCGAGGGGTCTGGAAACACCATATATTTT
TRBJ2-6,.,TRBV11-1,19,.,CASSSKTPRRASGANVLTF,TGTGCCAGCAGCTCGAAGACCCCTCGGAGGGCCTCTGGGGCCAACGTCCTGACTTTC
TRBJ1-1,.,TRBV9,14,few,CASSVGIGNTEAFF,TGTGCCAGCAGCGTAGGGATAGGGAACACTGAAGCTTTCTTT
TRBJ1-4,TRBD1,TRBV28,14,.,CASSWTGEDEKLFF,TGTGCCAGCAGCTGGACAGGGGAGGATGAAAAACTGTTTTTT
TRBJ2-5,TRBD1,TRBV30,12,few,CALDRGTETQYF,TGTGCCTTAGACAGGGGCACAGAGACCCAGTACTTC